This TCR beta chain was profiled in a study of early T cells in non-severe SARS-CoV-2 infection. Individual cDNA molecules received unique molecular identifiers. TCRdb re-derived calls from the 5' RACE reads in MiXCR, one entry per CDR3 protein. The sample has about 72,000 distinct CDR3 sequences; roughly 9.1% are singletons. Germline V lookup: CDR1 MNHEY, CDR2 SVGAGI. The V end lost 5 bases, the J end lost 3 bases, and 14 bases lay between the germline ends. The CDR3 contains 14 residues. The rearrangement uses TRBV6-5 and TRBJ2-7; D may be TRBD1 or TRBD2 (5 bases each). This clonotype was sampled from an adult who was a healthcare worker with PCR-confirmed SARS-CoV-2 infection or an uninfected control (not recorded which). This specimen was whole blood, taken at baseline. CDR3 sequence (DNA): TGTGCCAGCAGTAGGGACCGGGAAGTCTACGAGCAGTACTTC. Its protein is CASSRDREVYEQYF.